This T cell receptor beta chain originates from a study of T cell repertoires in cytomegalovirus infection. Study-wide background: As its CMV epitopes, the study selected recently identified HLA-C-restricted and well-studied HLA-B-restricted targets. Public TCR beta signature analysis indicated the presence of both CMV infection and matching HLA type. General study results and limits: Dominant in the ex vivo response were TCR beta clonotypes restricted by HLA-C and specific for CMV. Individuals carrying CMV plus the relevant HLA were identified by cumulative frequency of public TCR beta families.

CDR1 MNHEY and CDR2 SVGEGT come from the germline V gene. V lost 2 bases to trimming and J lost 0 bases, with 7 bases between them. This CDR3 has 14 amino acids. Of note for this clonotype: Its matching antigen is unknown.

Using its own MiXCR run on the reads, TCRdb lists one record per CDR3 protein. The sample includes approximately 590,000 distinct CDR3 sequences, 40% seen only once; the top ten take about 46%. This receptor was taken from a human donor in good health (CMV status not recorded). Some clones in this sample may be carry-over from other donors' samples. The source was cultured PBMCs, collected from culture after CMV antigen stimulation. The genes are TRBV6-2 or TRBV6-3 and TRBJ1-2; TRBD1 is a possible D gene (6 bases). CDR3 in amino acids: CASSYPGANYGYTF. The CDR3 DNA is TGTGCCAGCAGTTACCCAGGGGCTAACTATGGCTACACCTTC.